Below are 30 T cell receptor beta chains sequenced from a single sample in a study of blood T cell repertoires in COVID-19 (dated by TCRdb to between 2020 and 2021). The library was prepared using the immunoSEQ multiplex PCR assay. This is the immuneACCESS table as TCRdb keeps it, with only in-frame sequences that have V and J called. A part of the clones is gone; compared with another copy, unresolved V genes explain less than half, and the rest is unexplained. This sample is represented by hundreds of thousands of clones; 75% to 90% of them were singletons. Clones ranked in the top ten supply roughly 1% of the sample. Sample: PBMCs or T cells enriched from blood (not recorded which). These receptors came from a man aged 18 to 35 who had recovered from COVID-19.

The chain couples TRBV5-4 to TRBJ2-3; D is possibly TRBD1 (5 bases). Deletions cut 0 bases from V and 11 bases from J, with 22 bases between. The CDR3 loop spans 16 amino acids. The germline gives CDR1 SGHNT, CDR2 YYREEE (reference sequence). In DNA, the CDR3 is TGTGCCAGCAGCTTGGGGGTAGCAGGGCAGGCCAGGGTGCAGTATTTT. Protein product: CASSLGVAGQARVQYF.

V gene TRBV6-5 combines with J gene TRBJ2-7; D is perhaps TRBD2 (6 bases). This CDR3 spans 13 amino acids. With 0 bases removed from V and 11 bases from J, the gap between germline ends came to 14 bases. Germline-derived CDR1 and CDR2 are MNHEY and SVGAGI. CDR3 protein: CASSYSRQGGEYF. The CDR3 DNA follows: TGTGCCAGCAGTTACTCCCGCCAGGGAGGAGAGTACTTC.

This rearrangement joins TRBV28 to TRBJ1-1; unclear D gene. CDR3 size: 11 residues. V was shortened by 5 bases and J by 7 bases, with 8 bases between the two germline ends. In germline, CDR1 is MDHEN, CDR2 SYDVKM. The CDR3 nucleotides are TGTGCCAGCAGTCGAGCGGGTGAAGCTTTCTTT. This translates into CASSRAGEAFF.

V gene TRBV5-1 combines with J gene TRBJ2-1; a possible D gene is TRBD2 (6 bases). The V and J ends lost 6 bases and 5 bases respectively, with 12 bases between them. This CDR3 has 13 amino acids. From germline, CDR1 is SGHRS and CDR2 YFSETQ. Here the CDR3 reads CASNGGTHNEQFF. CDR3 coding DNA: TGCGCCAGCAATGGGGGGACCCACAATGAGCAGTTCTTC.

The genes are TRBV7-9 and TRBJ2-4; perhaps TRBD2 as D (6 bases). V lost 4 bases, J lost 2 bases, and 12 bases lay in between. The CDR3 length is 15 residues. Looked up from germline, CDR1 is SEHNR and CDR2 is FQNEAQ (reference sequence). Here the CDR3 DNA reads TGTGCCAGCAGCTCCGGCGGGGCTCCCAAAAACATTCAGTACTTC. Translated: CASSSGGAPKNIQYF. The complete variable domain, with remaining parts taken from reference TRBV7-9 and TRBJ2-4, reads DTGVSQNPRHKITKRGQNVTFRCDPISEHNRLYWYRQTLGQGPEFLTYFQNEAQLEKSRLLSDRFSAERPKGSFSTLEIQRTEQGDSAMYLCASSSGGAPKNIQYFGAGTRLSVL.

The gene calls are TRBV29-1 and TRBJ2-3, with 8 nucleotides matching TRBD2. The germline CDR1 and CDR2 sequences are SQVTM and ANQGSEA. This CDR3 spans 14 amino acids. V shed 7 bases and J 4 bases; nucleotides not matched to a gene: 10. For the CDR3, the DNA is TGCAGCGCCGGAAGGGGACTAGTGCCAGATACGCAGTATTTT. Translated, it gives CSAGRGLVPDTQYF.

The chain uses TRBV5-1 and TRBJ1-1; D not resolved. V lost 6 bases, J lost 3 bases, and 12 bases lay in between. CDR3 length equals 13 residues. The germline V gene encodes CDR1 SGHRS and CDR2 YFSETQ. The DNA of the CDR3 is TGCGCCAGCAAGCCGGGAGAGGACACTGAAGCTTTCTTT. Its protein is CASKPGEDTEAFF.

The CDR3 loop reads CSASRDTSYEQYF. CDR3 bases: TGCAGTGCTAGTCGGGACACCTCCTACGAGCAGTACTTC. This chain connects TRBV20-1 to TRBJ2-7; D perhaps matches TRBD1 (6 bases). The V end lost 3 bases, the J end lost 0 bases, and 9 bases lay between the germline ends. The CDR3 spans 13 residues. Germline loops: CDR1 DFQATT, CDR2 SNEGSKA (reference sequence).

The V and J genes are TRBV15 and TRBJ1-2, with 7 bases lining up with TRBD1. The junction had 17 bases not matched to a gene; V was cut back by 0 bases and J by 4 bases. The CDR3 is made up of 19 amino acids. Germline lookup yields CDR1 LNHNV and CDR2 YYDKDF (reference sequence). CDR3 protein: CATSREPGTEEPGRYGYTF. The CDR3 coding sequence is TGTGCCACCAGCAGAGAGCCCGGGACAGAGGAGCCCGGCCGCTATGGCTACACCTTC.

This sequence joins TRBV27 and TRBJ1-2; tentatively, D is TRBD1 (5 bases). With 3 bases removed from V and 8 bases from J, the gap between germline ends came to 13 bases. Germline CDR1 is MNHEY and CDR2 is SMNVEV (reference sequence). This CDR3 is 13 amino acids long. The CDR3 here is CASSFVSGGGYTF. CDR3 in DNA: TGTGCCAGCAGTTTTGTCTCCGGGGGGGGCTACACCTTC.

J is TRBJ1-1 and V is TRBV14; TRBD1 aligns across 11 bases. The junction had 6 bases not matched to a gene; V was cut back by 4 bases and J by 11 bases. Per the germline V gene, CDR1 is SGHDN and CDR2 is FVKESK. The CDR3 is 13 amino acids. The CDR3 coding sequence is TGTGCCAGCAGCCCCGGGACAGGGGGTTTCGCTTTCTTT. As protein: CASSPGTGGFAFF.

This clone was observed a handful of times. The gene calls are TRBV7-9 and TRBJ2-3; 8 bases agree with TRBD2. The germline V gene encodes CDR1 SEHNR and CDR2 FQNEAQ (reference sequence). The CDR3 has 16 amino acids. V was clipped by 8 bases and J by 4 bases; unmatched bases: 14. CDR3 DNA: TGTGCCAGCCACCTAAGCCTTCCGGGAGGGCCAGATACGCAGTATTTT. Translation: CASHLSLPGGPDTQYF.

The chain links TRBV19 to TRBJ2-7; 11 nucleotides agree with TRBD1. Unmatched junction bases numbered 4, after V lost 5 bases and J lost 4 bases. Germline V gene sequence: CDR1 LNHDA, CDR2 SQIVND (reference sequence). This CDR3 is 14 amino acids long. The CDR3 DNA follows: TGTGCCAGTAGTTCGGGGACAGGGGGTTACGAGCAGTACTTC. Encoded protein: CASSSGTGGYEQYF.

The chain links TRBV5-8 to TRBJ1-5; 7 bases fit TRBD1. The CDR3 contains 15 residues. Per germline, CDR1 SGHTS and CDR2 YDEGEE. With V trimmed by 4 bases and J by 4 bases, 8 bases remained unmatched. DNA of the CDR3: TGTGCCAGCAGCCTTTGGACAGGAGGGAATCAGCCCCAGCATTTT. It specifies CASSLWTGGNQPQHF.

Details on this clone: This specimen includes other DNA sequences encoding the same CDR3. This chain joins TRBV5-1 and TRBJ1-2; 8 bases are shared with TRBD1. The CDR3 extends over 13 amino acids. V shed 4 bases and J 4 bases; nucleotides not matched to a gene: 3. Germline CDR1 reads SGHRS; CDR2 reads YFSETQ. As DNA, the CDR3 is TGCGCCAGCAGCCCGGGACAGGTCTATGGCTACACCTTC. As protein: CASSPGQVYGYTF. Together with reference TRBV5-1 and TRBJ1-2, the CDR3 gives the full variable domain: KAGVTQTPRYLIKTRGQQVTLSCSPISGHRSVSWYQQTPGQGLQFLFEYFSETQRNKGNFPGRFSGRQFSNSRSEMNVSTLELGDSALYLCASSPGQVYGYTFGSGTRLTVV.

J is TRBJ2-2 and V is TRBV7-8; 9 nucleotides align to TRBD2. The CDR3 covers 15 residues. V trimming: 6 bases; J trimming: 6 bases; junction bases outside the gene matches: 8. Looked up from germline, CDR1 is SGHVS and CDR2 is FQNEAQ. CDR3 sequence: CASSPTSGWAGELFF. As DNA, the CDR3 is TGTGCCAGCAGTCCCACTAGCGGGTGGGCCGGGGAGCTGTTTTTT.

This chain uses TRBV2 with TRBJ2-7; 11 nucleotides line up with TRBD2. V was clipped by 0 bases and J by 4 bases; unmatched bases: 5. This CDR3 has 16 residues. The germline CDR1 and CDR2 sequences are SNHLY and FYNNEI. CDR3 nucleotide sequence: TGTGCCAGCAGTGAAGCGCCGGGACTAGCGGAATACGAGCAGTACTTC. It encodes CASSEAPGLAEYEQYF.

V gene TRBV12-5 combines with J gene TRBJ2-7; tentatively, D is TRBD2 (5 bases). Germline assignment: CDR1 LGHNT and CDR2 FRNRAP. The CDR3 runs 17 residues. V lost 3 bases and J 1 base, leaving 19 bases between the germline ends. The CDR3 region is CASGFQTSSSGSYEQYF. The CDR3 coding sequence is TGTGCTAGTGGTTTCCAGACCTCTAGCAGCGGTTCCTACGAGCAGTACTTC.

This sequence joins TRBV19 and TRBJ2-2; TRBD2 matches 12 bases. This CDR3 has 17 amino acids. Trimming removed 4 bases from V and 5 bases from J; junction bases left unmatched: 8. Germline V gene data show CDR1 as LNHDA and CDR2 as SQIVND (reference sequence). The CDR3 DNA is TGTGCCAGTAGTACCTCTCTAGCGGGAGGGTGGACCGGGGAGCTGTTTTTT. Its protein is CASSTSLAGGWTGELFF. Together with reference TRBV19 and TRBJ2-2, the CDR3 gives the full variable domain: DGGITQSPKYLFRKEGQNVTLSCEQNLNHDAMYWYRQDPGQGLRLIYYSQIVNDFQKGDIAEGYSVSREKKESFPLTVTSAQKNPTAFYLCASSTSLAGGWTGELFFGEGSRLTVL.

The chain uses TRBV18 and TRBJ1-3; D uncertain. The germline V gene encodes CDR1 KGHSH and CDR2 LQKENI. Trimming left V 5 bases short and J 3 bases short, with 8 bases between. The CDR3 extends over 13 amino acids. CDR3 residues: CASSRENGNTIYF. The CDR3 DNA reads as TGTGCCAGCTCAAGGGAGAATGGAAACACCATATATTTT.

The chain has TRBV7-3 and TRBJ1-1; no clear D gene. The CDR3 covers 12 residues. The V end was cut by 3 bases, the J end by 6 bases, with 8 bases between. Per germline, CDR1 SGHTA and CDR2 FQGTGA. CDR3 residues: CASSLRISEAFF. CDR3 nucleotide sequence: TGTGCCAGCAGCTTGCGGATCTCTGAAGCTTTCTTT.

This clone appeared once. The V call is TRBV4-2, the J call TRBJ1-1; 10 bases are a match to TRBD1. There are 18 residues in the CDR3. V trimming: 0 bases; J trimming: 1 base; junction bases outside the gene matches: 8. Germline assignment: CDR1 LGHNA and CDR2 YNFKEQ. The CDR3 spells CASSQDVRQGAQNTEAFF. CDR3 DNA sequence: TGTGCCAGCAGCCAAGATGTGAGACAGGGGGCCCAGAACACTGAAGCTTTCTTT.

This chain uses TRBV11-1 with TRBJ2-6; tentatively, D is TRBD1 (5 bases). Deletions cut 4 bases from V and 3 bases from J, with 13 bases between. This CDR3 contains 16 residues. The germline V gene has CDR1 SGHAT and CDR2 FQDESV (reference sequence). DNA for the CDR3: TGTGCCAGCAGCTCCACAGGTTTATATGGGGCCAACGTCCTGACTTTC. The encoded protein is CASSSTGLYGANVLTF.

This chain joins TRBV19 and TRBJ1-5; D is unresolved. This CDR3 spans 12 amino acids. The V gene's germline CDR1 is LNHDA and CDR2 SQIVND (reference sequence). V was pared by 11 bases and J by 1 base, with 9 bases between. The CDR3 region is CACGRSNQPQHF. For the CDR3, the DNA is TGTGCCTGCGGTCGAAGCAATCAGCCCCAGCATTTT.

CDR3 nucleotides: TGTGCCAGCAGCTTAGATCTCGGGAGCACCGGGGAGCTGTTTTTT. It codes for CASSLDLGSTGELFF. The chain carries TRBV5-4 and TRBJ2-2; D perhaps matches TRBD2 (6 bases). The CDR3 runs 15 residues. Per germline, CDR1 SGHNT and CDR2 YYREEE (reference sequence). Between the trimmed V and J ends, which lost 2 bases and 4 bases, there was a span of 12 bases.

The J gene is TRBJ2-1, the V gene TRBV3-1 (or the pseudogene TRBV3-2); no firm D call. In germline, CDR1 is LGHDT, CDR2 YNNKEL (reference sequence). Trimming left V 4 bases short and J 0 bases short, with 13 bases between. The CDR3 has 16 residues. Written as DNA, the CDR3 is TGTGCCAGCAGCCCGCAATACTCGAGCTCCTACAATGAGCAGTTCTTC. It specifies CASSPQYSSSYNEQFF.

V usage is TRBV9 and J usage is TRBJ2-2; tentatively, D is TRBD2 (6 bases). Germline-derived CDR1 and CDR2 are SGDLS and YYNGEE. The CDR3 consists of 15 residues. The V end lost 3 bases, the J end lost 0 bases, and 9 bases lay between the germline ends. The CDR3 nucleotides read TGTGCCAGCAGCGCGGGACTCACGAACACCGGGGAGCTGTTTTTT. Translating gives CASSAGLTNTGELFF.

This sequence joins TRBV28 and TRBJ2-7, with 11 bases lining up with TRBD2. This CDR3 contains 16 residues. Germline trimming cut 6 bases from V and 1 base from J; bases unmatched to any gene: 8. CDR1 MDHEN and CDR2 SYDVKM come from the germline V gene. CDR3 DNA: TGTGCCAGCAGGATGACTAGCGGGACTGGATCCTACGAGCAGTACTTC. Translating it yields CASRMTSGTGSYEQYF.

This sequence joins TRBV27 and TRBJ1-5; a possible D gene is TRBD1 (5 bases). The germline gives CDR1 MNHEY, CDR2 SMNVEV (reference sequence). This CDR3 spans 13 amino acids. The V gene lost 6 bases and the J gene lost 7 bases, with 13 bases spanning the gap. The CDR3 nucleotides read TGTGCCAGCAGCGTTATGAAGGGGCAGCCCCAGCATTTT. Its translation is CASSVMKGQPQHF.

The chain recombines TRBV4-3 with TRBJ2-7; perhaps TRBD1 as D (6 bases). The CDR3 runs 14 residues. Germline V gene lookup returns CDR1 LGHNA and CDR2 YSLEER. V lost 4 bases and J 2 bases, leaving 12 bases between the germline ends. The CDR3 is CASSRRDKTYEQYF. The CDR3 nucleotides are TGCGCCAGCAGCCGCCGGGACAAGACCTACGAGCAGTACTTC.